This passage covers 15 T cell receptor beta chains from one sample sequenced in a study of shared clonotypes between healthy human individuals (dated by TCRdb to about 2020). Library preparation was by the immunoSEQ multiplex PCR assay. TCRdb took over this immuneACCESS table, retaining in-frame rearrangements with V and J assigned. Such tables are incomplete; in checked studies, under half of the missing clones stem from an unresolved V gene, and the remainder is unexplained. Across this sample there are approximately 1,500,000 clones, with more than 95% seen only once. In total, the top ten clones hold roughly 1.2% of the sample. Sequencing was done on a sample of naive CD4+ T cells sorted from blood. This specimen's cell subset or site label, interpreted: CD45RA+ positively selected. The receptors stem from a man aged 30 to 39 in good health.

The chain recombines TRBV19 with TRBJ2-1; TRBD2 matches at 10 bases. CDR1 is LNHDA and CDR2 is SQIVND in the germline V gene (reference sequence). The junction had 6 bases not matched to a gene; V was cut back by 4 bases and J by 6 bases. The CDR3 runs to 15 residues. The CDR3 spells CASSTLAGVSNEQFF. In DNA form, the CDR3 reads TGTGCCAGTAGTACTCTAGCGGGAGTCTCCAATGAGCAGTTCTTC.

The CDR3 DNA sequence: TGCGCCAGCAGCTTGTCACCCACCTACAATGAGCAGTTCTTC. It translates to CASSLSPTYNEQFF. The V and J genes are TRBV5-1 and TRBJ2-1, with unresolved D. This CDR3 is 14 amino acids long. Trimming shortened V by 1 base and J by 2 bases, and 7 bases separated the two germline ends. Per germline, CDR1 SGHRS and CDR2 YFSETQ.

The V call is TRBV29-1, the J call TRBJ2-1; 7 nucleotides align to TRBD1. CDR1 is SQVTM, CDR2 ANQGSEA, per germline. This CDR3 contains 13 residues. After removal of 6 bases from V and 5 bases from J, the junction contained 7 bases not matched to a gene. CDR3 loop: CSVLGQTDNEQFF. The CDR3 nucleotides are TGCAGCGTATTGGGACAGACGGACAATGAGCAGTTCTTC.

With respect to this clone: Other DNA sequences within the sample encode an identical CDR3. The chain carries TRBV18 and TRBJ2-5; TRBD2 matches at 10 bases. The CDR3 is 15 residues long. The V gene's germline CDR1 is KGHSH and CDR2 LQKENI. V was clipped by 1 base and J by 5 bases; unmatched bases: 4. The CDR3 loop reads CASSPLAGGRETQYF. In DNA form, the CDR3 reads TGTGCCAGCTCACCACTAGCGGGAGGACGGGAGACCCAGTACTTC.

This chain links TRBV19 with TRBJ1-3, with D unclear. V lost 6 bases and J 0 bases, leaving 6 bases between the germline ends. Germline V lookup: CDR1 LNHDA, CDR2 SQIVND (reference sequence). This CDR3 is built from 13 residues. Written as DNA, the CDR3 is TGTGCCAGTAGGTTTAACTCTGGAAACACCATATATTTT. Its translation is CASRFNSGNTIYF.

The chain joins TRBV4-3 to TRBJ2-7; 8 bases align to TRBD2. The CDR3 is 17 amino acids. The V gene's germline CDR1 is LGHNA and CDR2 YSLEER. The V segment lost 0 bases and the J segment 0 bases; nucleotides outside the gene matches: 7. The CDR3 region has the DNA TGCGCCAGCAGCCAAGACCTAGCGGGCCTAAGCTCCTACGAGCAGTACTTC. Translation gives CASSQDLAGLSSYEQYF.

V usage is TRBV11-2 and J usage is TRBJ2-4; possibly TRBD1 or TRBD2 for D (6 bases each). V was pared by 4 bases and J by 3 bases, with 13 bases between. The CDR3 runs 15 residues. CDR1 SGHAT and CDR2 FQNNGV come from the germline V gene. The CDR3 protein is CASSYLQGGKNIQYF. The CDR3 DNA follows: TGTGCCAGCAGCTACCTACAGGGAGGCAAAAACATTCAGTACTTC.

This chain joins TRBV28 and TRBJ2-2; TRBD2 aligns across 9 bases. Germline values: CDR1 MDHEN, CDR2 SYDVKM. V shed 8 bases and J 7 bases; nucleotides not matched to a gene: 17. This CDR3 comprises 17 residues. The CDR3 region is CASGDLVAGAWGGELFF. In nucleotides, the CDR3 is TGTGCCAGCGGCGATCTTGTAGCGGGAGCTTGGGGCGGGGAGCTGTTTTTT.

CDR3 sequence reads: CASSLGSGLNTGELFF. The CDR3 DNA is TGTGCCAGCAGCTTGGGTAGCGGACTCAACACCGGGGAGCTGTTTTTT. V usage is TRBV5-4 and J usage is TRBJ2-2; TRBD2 might be the D (6 bases). V was shortened by 0 bases and J by 2 bases, with 11 bases between the two germline ends. Germline V gene data show CDR1 as SGHNT and CDR2 as YYREEE (reference sequence). The CDR3 is 16 amino acids.

The gene calls are TRBV29-1 and TRBJ1-1; D is unresolved. This CDR3 has 14 residues. The V end lost 2 bases, the J end lost 1 base, and 11 bases lay between the germline ends. Germline values: CDR1 SQVTM, CDR2 ANQGSEA. This CDR3 reads CSVEMRQANTEAFF. The CDR3 DNA is TGCAGCGTTGAAATGAGGCAGGCGAACACTGAAGCTTTCTTT.

The rearrangement uses TRBV10-1 and TRBJ2-7; D is undetermined. This CDR3 has 14 residues. V dropped 0 bases and J dropped 6 bases, with 12 bases sitting between them. Germline V lookup: CDR1 WNHNN, CDR2 SYGVQD (reference sequence). CDR3 residues: CASSESQVGAEQYF. The CDR3 DNA sequence: TGCGCCAGCAGTGAGTCCCAAGTTGGAGCCGAGCAGTACTTC.

The CDR3 region is CASSLRTRGGEQFF. As DNA, the CDR3 is TGTGCCAGCAGTCTCAGAACCAGGGGTGGTGAGCAGTTCTTC. The rearrangement links TRBV28 to TRBJ2-1, with D possibly being TRBD1 (6 bases). The CDR3 spans 14 residues. Germline V gene sequence: CDR1 MDHEN, CDR2 SYDVKM. V was shortened by 5 bases and J by 9 bases, with 17 bases between the two germline ends.

The chain has TRBV28 and TRBJ2-1, with D unresolved. Germline V gene data show CDR1 as MDHEN and CDR2 as SYDVKM. The CDR3 sequence is 15 residues long. V was shortened by 3 bases and J by 1 base, with 10 bases between the two germline ends. The CDR3 loop reads CASSFLDRSYNEQFF. The CDR3 coding sequence is TGTGCCAGCAGTTTCTTGGATAGGTCCTACAATGAGCAGTTCTTC. Based on the CDR3 plus reference TRBV28 and TRBJ2-1, the full variable domain is DVKVTQSSRYLVKRTGEKVFLECVQDMDHENMFWYRQDPGLGLRLIYFSYDVKMKEKGDIPEGYSVSREKKERFSLILESASTNQTSMYLCASSFLDRSYNEQFFGPGTRLTVL.

The genes are TRBV27 and TRBJ2-1, with D possibly matching TRBD2 (5 bases). Trimming took 6 bases from V and 0 from J, leaving 15 bases between them. The germline gives CDR1 MNHEY, CDR2 SMNVEV (reference sequence). This CDR3 spans 16 amino acids. This chain's CDR3 is CASSLRKTTSYNEQFF. In DNA form, the CDR3 reads TGTGCCAGCAGCCTTCGAAAGACTACCTCCTACAATGAGCAGTTCTTC.

The chain couples TRBV15 to TRBJ2-7, with D possibly called TRBD1 or TRBD2 (7 bases each). Germline V gene sequence: CDR1 LNHNV, CDR2 YYDKDF (reference sequence). This CDR3 contains 16 residues. The V end was cut by 3 bases, the J end by 2 bases, with 17 bases between. Here the CDR3 reads CATSRGGGLETYEQYF. DNA for the CDR3: TGTGCCACCAGCAGGGGAGGGGGCCTGGAAACCTACGAGCAGTACTTC.